This is a list of T cell receptor beta chains from one sample in a study of blood T cell repertoires in COVID-19. Measured with immunoSEQ multiplex PCR; TCRdb has only the in-frame clones, and not every one. The table lists approximately 110,000 clones, 84% of them singletons. The specimen was peripheral blood. The receptors stem from a woman between 35 and 50 years old with acute or convalescent COVID-19. Both conserved end residues are part of each CDR3. The D gene is left open where the match is weak. Size is stated for part of the rows, as once, few or many counts, or as a class when the clone is expanded.

>TRBD1|TRBJ1-2|.|TRBV6-5
CATRGQGGLIGGYTF
TGTGCCACTCGGGGACAGGGTGGGCTCATCGGGGGCTACACCTTC
>.|TRBJ2-7|.|TRBV29-1
CSVAQTGSYEQYF
TGCAGCGTTGCCCAGACAGGCTCCTACGAGCAGTACTTC
>TRBD1|TRBJ1-5|.|TRBV19
CASSMGTGRNQPQHF
TGTGCCAGTAGTATGGGGACAGGGCGCAATCAGCCCCAGCATTTT
>TRBD2|TRBJ2-1|once|TRBV29-1
CSVERTSGGTDNEQFF
TGCAGCGTTGAAAGAACTAGCGGGGGTACTGACAATGAGCAGTTCTTC
>TRBD1|TRBJ1-4|.|TRBV5-1
CASSLGSTGGFEKLFF
TGCGCCAGCAGCTTGGGGTCGACAGGGGGCTTTGAAAAACTGTTTTTT
>TRBD1|TRBJ2-3|.|TRBV7-9
CASIRGQTDTQYF
TGTGCCAGTATCAGGGGGCAAACAGATACGCAGTATTTT
>TRBD1|TRBJ2-7|once|TRBV9
CASSSLGQGDEQYF
TGTGCCAGCAGCTCCCTGGGTCAGGGGGACGAGCAGTACTTC
>.|TRBJ1-1|.|TRBV2
CASRSGQGYTEAFF
TGTGCCAGCAGGAGTGGGCAGGGTTACACTGAAGCTTTCTTT
>.|TRBJ1-4|few|TRBV28
CASHGGRLNEKLFF
TGTGCCAGCCACGGGGGACGGCTGAATGAAAAACTGTTTTTT
>.|TRBJ2-6|.|TRBV5-1
CASSLVEGSANVLTF
TGCGCCAGCAGCTTGGTAGAGGGATCGGCCAACGTCCTGACTTTC
>.|TRBJ2-3|once|TRBV5-1
CASSLASGTDTQYF
TGCGCCAGCAGCTTGGCCTCAGGTACAGATACGCAGTATTTT
>.|TRBJ1-2|.|TRBV2
CASSVSQGSNYGYTF
TGTGCCAGCAGTGTTTCACAGGGCTCTAACTATGGCTACACCTTC
>.|TRBJ1-1|.|TRBV9
CASTTEGDTEAFF
TGTGCCAGCACCACCGAGGGGGACACTGAAGCTTTCTTT
>.|TRBJ1-2|once|TRBV18
CASSPGGTGPYGYTF
TGTGCCAGCTCACCGGGCGGGACGGGGCCCTATGGCTACACCTTC
>.|TRBJ2-7|.|TRBV2
CASTLAAGLDEQYF
TGTGCCAGCACTCTAGCAGCTGGCCTCGACGAGCAGTACTTC
>TRBD1|TRBJ1-2|few|TRBV7-9
CASSPGTAANYGYTF
TGTGCCAGCAGCCCCGGGACAGCCGCTAACTATGGCTACACCTTC
>TRBD2|TRBJ2-1|few|TRBV3-1/TRBV3-2
CASSQEGLAGADQFF
TGTGCCAGCAGCCAAGAGGGACTAGCGGGGGCTGACCAGTTCTTC
>TRBD1|TRBJ1-1|.|TRBV5-1
CASSYDRVGTEAFF
TGCGCCAGCAGCTATGACAGGGTGGGCACTGAAGCTTTCTTT
>TRBD1|TRBJ2-7|.|TRBV6-1
CASSEAGQGRHEQYF
TGTGCCAGCAGTGAGGCCGGACAGGGGAGGCACGAGCAGTACTTC
>.|TRBJ2-2|.|TRBV12-3/TRBV12-4
CASKQGGTGELFF
TGTGCCAGCAAGCAGGGTGGCACCGGGGAGCTGTTTTTT
>.|TRBJ1-2|once|TRBV12-3/TRBV12-4
CASSGTSYGYTF
TGTGCCAGCAGCGGGACATCTTATGGCTACACCTTC
>.|TRBJ2-5|.|TRBV6-1
CASSEYGGKETQYF
TGTGCCAGCAGTGAGTACGGAGGGAAAGAGACCCAGTACTTC
>.|TRBJ1-2|.|TRBV10-1
CASSPEPGLRGYTF
TGCGCCAGCAGTCCCGAACCAGGGCTACGTGGCTACACCTTC
>TRBD2|TRBJ2-3|.|TRBV4-1
CASSQERTSGVYTQYF
TGCGCCAGCAGCCAAGAGCGGACTAGCGGGGTCTATACGCAGTATTTT
>.|TRBJ2-3|.|TRBV10-3
CAISSPPRADTQYF
TGTGCCATCAGTAGCCCACCCCGGGCAGATACGCAGTATTTT
>.|TRBJ1-2|few|TRBV19
CASYVPQGRSGYGYTF
TGTGCCAGTTACGTCCCTCAGGGGCGGTCTGGCTATGGCTACACCTTC
>.|TRBJ2-1|.|TRBV7-8
CASSLQGYNEQFF
TGTGCCAGCAGCTTGCAGGGGTACAATGAGCAGTTCTTC
>.|TRBJ2-7|few|TRBV10-1
CASSESQGTYEQYF
TGCGCCAGCAGTGAGTCGCAGGGGACCTACGAGCAGTACTTC
>.|TRBJ2-1|.|TRBV12-3/TRBV12-4
CASSLLHNEQFF
TGTGCCAGCAGCCTCCTACACAATGAGCAGTTCTTC
>.|TRBJ2-7|.|TRBV18
CASSPSPGYEQYF
TGTGCCAGCTCACCCTCCCCCGGGTACGAGCAGTACTTC
>.|TRBJ1-2|.|TRBV7-9
CASSRQAKYGYTF
TGTGCCAGCAGCAGACAGGCGAAATATGGCTACACCTTC
>.|TRBJ2-7|.|TRBV10-3
CAISELGGQMNYEQYF
TGTGCCATCAGTGAGCTCGGGGGGCAGATGAATTACGAGCAGTACTTC
>.|TRBJ1-4|.|TRBV18
CASSPSGNEKLFF
TGTGCCAGCTCACCCTCCGGGAACGAAAAACTGTTTTTT
>.|TRBJ2-1|.|TRBV10-2
CASRSTQAYNEQFF
TGCGCCAGCCGCTCGACGCAGGCCTACAATGAGCAGTTCTTC
>.|TRBJ1-4|.|TRBV27
CASSLSGAHEKLFF
TGTGCCAGCAGTTTATCAGGGGCGCATGAAAAACTGTTTTTT
>.|TRBJ1-1|.|TRBV2
CASRSRGGITEAFF
TGTGCCAGCAGGTCCCGTGGGGGGATCACTGAAGCTTTCTTT
>TRBD1|TRBJ1-1|.|TRBV4-1
CASSQDSGRGRIEAFF
TGCGCCAGCAGCCAAGATTCGGGCAGGGGGCGCATTGAAGCTTTCTTT
>TRBD2|TRBJ2-5|.|TRBV7-2
CASSSRGGWETQYF
TGTGCCAGCAGCTCGCGGGGGGGCTGGGAGACCCAGTACTTC